This is a list of T cell receptor beta chains from one sample in a study of cytomegalovirus exposure and HLA in healthy donors. The repertoire was sequenced with immunoSEQ multiplex PCR; TCRdb's copy has only in-frame clones and lacks some. The table has about 120,000 clones, about 79% seen once. Specimen: PBMCs. Receptors were obtained from a woman between 18 and 29 years old in good health and CMV-seronegative. Each CDR3 is given with its conserved first and last residue. A D gene is named only where the DNA matches it firmly. Where a row states a size, it is once, few, many or the class of an expanded clone; other rows omit it.

d_call	v_call	clone_size	j_call	cdr3_length	cdr3_aa	cdr3_nt
TRBD1	TRBV27	.	TRBJ2-5	12	CASSADRVMWYF	TGTGCCAGCAGTGCGGACAGGGTGATGTGGTACTTC
TRBD1	TRBV7-9	.	TRBJ1-6	13	CASRWTGVSPLHF	TGTGCCAGCAGGTGGACAGGGGTATCACCCCTCCACTTT
.	TRBV13	.	TRBJ2-1	14	CASSLVLEDNEQFF	TGTGCCAGCAGCTTAGTTTTAGAGGACAATGAGCAGTTCTTC
TRBD1	TRBV19	.	TRBJ2-6	20	CASSSWGDRGLFSGANVLTF	TGTGCCAGTAGCTCATGGGGGGACAGGGGTCTTTTCTCTGGGGCCAACGTCCTGACTTTC
.	TRBV27	.	TRBJ2-7	13	CASSSTGLYEQYF	TGTGCCAGCAGTTCAACAGGGCTGTACGAGCAGTACTTC
.	TRBV18	.	TRBJ1-1	14	CASSPRRDDTEAFF	TGTGCCAGCTCACCACGGCGGGATGACACTGAAGCTTTCTTT
TRBD1	TRBV5-4	.	TRBJ2-2	16	CASSHTGGVDTGELFF	TGTGCCAGCAGCCATACAGGGGGCGTGGACACCGGGGAGCTGTTTTTT
TRBD2	TRBV5-6	.	TRBJ2-2	15	CASSLAGGNTGELFF	TGTGCCAGCAGTCTAGCGGGGGGGAACACCGGGGAGCTGTTTTTT
TRBD1	TRBV5-1	.	TRBJ1-6	17	CASSLTGGARYNSPLHF	TGCGCCAGCAGCCTCACAGGGGGCGCAAGGTATAATTCACCCCTCCACTTT
.	TRBV21-1	.	TRBJ1-1	14	CASSNTSGNTEAFF	TGTGCCAGCAGCAACACTTCGGGGAACACTGAAGCTTTCTTT
.	TRBV27	.	TRBJ2-5	15	CASSNYRRRGETQYF	TGTGCCAGCAGCAACTACAGGCGAAGGGGGGAGACCCAGTACTTC
.	TRBV11-3	.	TRBJ1-1	13	CASSLGGPAEAFF	TGTGCCAGCAGCTTAGGAGGGCCGGCTGAAGCTTTCTTT
.	TRBV6-5	once	TRBJ2-7	16	CASSSAPSTGTYEQYF	TGTGCCAGCAGTTCCGCGCCTTCCACGGGAACCTACGAGCAGTACTTC
.	TRBV4-1	medium-sized	TRBJ1-5	13	CASDQGLGQPQHF	TGCGCCAGCGACCAGGGTTTGGGTCAGCCCCAGCATTTT
.	TRBV28	.	TRBJ1-1	12	CASSFRNTEAFF	TGTGCCAGCAGTTTCAGGAACACTGAAGCTTTCTTT
.	TRBV5-6	few	TRBJ1-2	14	CASSLTRPNYGYTF	TGTGCCAGCAGCTTGACTAGACCTAACTATGGCTACACCTTC
.	TRBV28	.	TRBJ1-5	15	CASSSVSYSNQPQHF	TGTGCCAGCAGTTCCGTTAGTTATAGCAATCAGCCCCAGCATTTT
TRBD1	TRBV6-1	.	TRBJ1-5	14	CASTPQGGNQPQHF	TGTGCCAGCACCCCACAGGGGGGCAATCAGCCCCAGCATTTT
.	TRBV11-3	once	TRBJ1-1	15	CASSSRHQGNGEAFF	TGTGCCAGCAGCTCACGCCATCAGGGGAACGGTGAAGCTTTCTTT
.	TRBV11-2	once	TRBJ1-4	13	CASRPYSNEKLFF	TGTGCCAGCAGACCCTACAGTAATGAAAAACTGTTTTTT
.	TRBV11-3	.	TRBJ2-2	15	CASSSGESYTGELFF	TGTGCCAGCAGCTCAGGGGAGAGTTACACCGGGGAGCTGTTTTTT
TRBD1	TRBV27	once	TRBJ1-4	13	CASSRTGNEKLFF	TGTGCCAGCAGCCGGACAGGGAATGAAAAACTGTTTTTT
.	TRBV5-5	.	TRBJ1-2	13	CASSVDLQVGYTF	TGTGCCAGCAGCGTAGATCTTCAGGTTGGCTACACCTTC
.	TRBV7-2	.	TRBJ2-1	15	CASSLAGGPFNEQFF	TGTGCCAGCAGCTTAGCGGGGGGGCCATTCAATGAGCAGTTCTTC
.	TRBV4-1	.	TRBJ2-5	14	CASSQQVLQETQYF	TGCGCCAGCAGCCAACAGGTTCTTCAAGAGACCCAGTACTTC
TRBD2	TRBV7-9	.	TRBJ2-2	17	CASSPRLAGVFSGELFF	TGTGCCAGCAGCCCCCGCCTAGCGGGAGTGTTCTCCGGGGAGCTGTTTTTT
.	TRBV19	.	TRBJ2-3	13	CASGRTRADTQYF	TGTGCCAGTGGTCGGACAAGAGCGGATACGCAGTATTTT
TRBD1	TRBV5-8	.	TRBJ1-1	14	CASRARDRAPEAFF	TGTGCCAGCAGAGCTCGGGACAGGGCCCCTGAAGCTTTCTTT
.	TRBV28	.	TRBJ1-4	14	CASSPGVTNEKLFF	TGTGCCAGCAGTCCCGGGGTAACTAATGAAAAACTGTTTTTT
TRBD2	TRBV7-8	.	TRBJ2-7	15	CASSQRAGPGYEQYF	TGTGCCAGCAGTCAGAGAGCGGGACCAGGATACGAGCAGTACTTC
TRBD1	TRBV19	.	TRBJ1-5	13	CASTRQGEQPQHF	TGTGCCAGTACTCGACAGGGGGAACAGCCCCAGCATTTT
TRBD1	TRBV10-3	.	TRBJ2-1	15	CAISPPGQRYNEQFF	TGTGCCATCAGCCCACCGGGACAGCGATACAATGAGCAGTTCTTC
TRBD1	TRBV28	.	TRBJ1-2	13	CASSTGVNYGYTF	TGTGCCAGCAGCACAGGGGTGAACTATGGCTACACCTTC
.	TRBV6-5	.	TRBJ2-1	14	CASSYGSSYNEQFF	TGTGCCAGCAGTTACGGCAGTTCCTACAATGAGCAGTTCTTC
TRBD1	TRBV27	few	TRBJ1-1	15	CASSVEGQKNTEAFF	TGTGCCAGCTCAGTAGAGGGACAGAAGAACACTGAAGCTTTCTTT
.	TRBV19	.	TRBJ1-1	13	CASSIEQPTEAFF	TGTGCCAGTAGTATAGAACAGCCCACTGAAGCTTTCTTT
.	TRBV5-4	.	TRBJ2-7	14	CASSPQPSPYEQYF	TGTGCCAGCAGCCCACAGCCCAGCCCCTACGAGCAGTACTTC
TRBD1	TRBV18	.	TRBJ2-5	14	CASSPGQGGETQYF	TGTGCCAGCTCCCCGGGACAGGGAGGTGAGACCCAGTACTTC
TRBD1	TRBV5-6	once	TRBJ1-2	15	CASSLVAGGGYGYTF	TGTGCCAGCAGCTTGGTCGCAGGGGGTGGATATGGCTACACCTTC
TRBD2	TRBV19	.	TRBJ2-3	14	CASTRRGYTDTQYF	TGTGCCAGTACCCGGCGGGGGTACACAGATACGCAGTATTTT
.	TRBV6-5	.	TRBJ1-3	15	CASAYDRPSGNTIYF	TGTGCCAGCGCTTATGACAGGCCCTCTGGAAACACCATATATTTT
TRBD1	TRBV6-1	.	TRBJ1-5	18	CASSEALRLTGDNQPQHF	TGTGCCAGCAGTGAAGCGCTTCGGTTAACAGGGGACAATCAGCCCCAGCATTTT
.	TRBV7-2	.	TRBJ2-1	16	CASSPNGGGGFGEQFF	TGTGCCAGCAGCCCGAACGGGGGAGGGGGGTTCGGTGAGCAGTTCTTC
TRBD1	TRBV6-6	few	TRBJ1-4	15	CASRIGQGINEKLFF	TGTGCCAGCAGAATAGGACAGGGGATAAATGAAAAACTGTTTTTT
TRBD1	TRBV18	.	TRBJ1-2	17	CASSPGTGGVLGYGYTF	TGTGCCAGCTCACCCGGGACAGGGGGCGTGCTGGGCTATGGCTACACCTTC
.	TRBV4-2	.	TRBJ2-7	12	CASSQAGYEQYF	TGTGCCAGCAGCCAAGCAGGCTACGAGCAGTACTTC
.	TRBV27	.	TRBJ1-6	14	CASSQTLNNSPLHF	TGTGCCAGCAGCCAAACTTTGAATAATTCACCCCTCCACTTT
.	TRBV5-5	.	TRBJ2-5	13	CASSSPSQETQYF	TGTGCCAGCAGCTCACCTAGTCAAGAGACCCAGTACTTC
TRBD1	TRBV19	once	TRBJ2-1	17	CASSIGRTGYYYNEQFF	TGTGCCAGTAGTATAGGCCGGACAGGGTATTACTACAATGAGCAGTTCTTC
.	TRBV7-9	.	TRBJ2-1	11	CASSFSEKQFF	TGTGCCAGCAGCTTTAGCGAGAAGCAGTTCTTC
.	TRBV6-5	.	TRBJ1-1	13	CASSTWTNAEAFF	TGTGCCAGCAGTACCTGGACAAATGCTGAAGCTTTCTTT
.	TRBV4-3	.	TRBJ2-3	14	CASSQGGPGNTQYF	TGCGCCAGCAGCCAAGGGGGGCCGGGGAATACGCAGTATTTT
TRBD2	TRBV6-1	.	TRBJ2-7	15	CASNRGRNLLGEQYF	TGTGCCAGCAATCGCGGGAGGAACTTGTTGGGCGAGCAGTACTTC
.	TRBV4-2	.	TRBJ2-1	13	CASSLPKRDEQFF	TGTGCCAGCAGCTTACCAAAGCGGGATGAGCAGTTCTTC
TRBD1	TRBV5-6	.	TRBJ2-1	14	CATGTGGSYNEQFF	TGTGCCACCGGAACAGGGGGCTCCTACAATGAGCAGTTCTTC
TRBD1	TRBV7-9	.	TRBJ1-2	16	CASSVPPGQILDGYTF	TGTGCCAGCAGCGTCCCACCGGGACAGATCTTGGATGGCTACACCTTC
.	TRBV5-1	.	TRBJ1-3	14	CASRLDSSGNTIYF	TGCGCCAGCAGGCTCGATAGCTCTGGAAACACCATATATTTT
TRBD2	TRBV9	once	TRBJ2-3	17	CASRDSTSGSTTDTQYF	TGTGCCAGCAGGGATTCAACTAGCGGGAGTACCACAGATACGCAGTATTTT
.	TRBV4-1	once	TRBJ2-7	17	CASSQEWPTGSVYEQYF	TGCGCCAGCAGCCAAGAGTGGCCTACCGGGAGTGTATACGAGCAGTACTTC